These T cell receptor beta chains were read from a single sample in a study of blood T cell repertoires in COVID-19. Sequenced by immunoSEQ multiplex PCR; TCRdb stores in-frame clones only, minus some. Of 180,000 or so clones listed, more than 70% are singletons. The sample was peripheral blood. These receptors came from a woman in her sixties with acute or convalescent COVID-19. CDR3s include the opening cysteine and the closing phenylalanine or tryptophan. Fields, in order: V gene, D gene, J gene, clone size, CDR3 DNA, CDR3 protein. A D gene is named only where the DNA matches it firmly. Clone size is shown for a subset of rows, as once, few, many or a class of expanded clone.

>TRBV19|-|TRBJ2-2|-
TGTGCCAGTAAAAAACAGGAGTATTATGCCGGGGAGCTGTTTTTT
CASKKQEYYAGELFF
>TRBV5-4|TRBD2|TRBJ2-5|once
TGTGCCAGCAGCTCTCCACTAGCGGAAGAGACCCAGTACTTC
CASSSPLAEETQYF
>TRBV3-1/TRBV3-2|TRBD2|TRBJ2-7|-
TGTGCCAGCAGCCCGGGGGGACTGCCCTCCTACGAGCAGTACTTC
CASSPGGLPSYEQYF
>TRBV5-1|TRBD1|TRBJ2-7|-
TGCGCCAGCAGCCCGGGACAGGGATCCTACGAGCAGTACTTC
CASSPGQGSYEQYF
>TRBV28|-|TRBJ1-2|-
TGTGCCAGCAGACAGCAGGGAAACTATGGCTACACCTTC
CASRQQGNYGYTF
>TRBV27|TRBD1|TRBJ2-4|-
TGTGCCAGCAGTCGGACAGGGCTAGCCAAAAACATTCAGTACTTC
CASSRTGLAKNIQYF
>TRBV6-5|TRBD1|TRBJ2-1|-
TGTGCCAGCAGTTACAGGGGGCGAGAGCAGTTCTTC
CASSYRGREQFF
>TRBV6-2/TRBV6-3|-|TRBJ2-1|-
TGTGCCAGCAGTTACTCAGGTTCCCAGCAGGGCAATGAGCAGTTCTTC
CASSYSGSQQGNEQFF
>TRBV5-5|TRBD1|TRBJ2-6|once
TGTGCCAGCAGTCTACGACAGGGGGCGGGATCTGGGGCCAACGTCCTGACTTTC
CASSLRQGAGSGANVLTF
>TRBV7-3|TRBD2|TRBJ2-3|-
TGTGCCAGCAGCCCAGGGACTAGCGGGAGTACAGATACGCAGTATTTT
CASSPGTSGSTDTQYF
>TRBV5-1|-|TRBJ2-3|-
TGCGCCAGCAGCTTTAGTTCAGATACGCAGTATTTT
CASSFSSDTQYF
>TRBV11-3|-|TRBJ2-5|-
TGTGCCAGCAGCAGAAGAAGGCGGGAGACCCAGTACTTC
CASSRRRRETQYF
>TRBV19|TRBD1|TRBJ1-2|-
TGTGCCAGTAGTATCGGACAGGGGGCTCTTAACTATGGCTACACCTTC
CASSIGQGALNYGYTF
>TRBV20-1|-|TRBJ2-1|-
TGCAGTGCTAGTCTAGGCGGGATAGTCGATGAGCAGTTCTTC
CSASLGGIVDEQFF
>TRBV6-5|TRBD1|TRBJ1-2|-
TGTGCCAGCAGCCAGGGGGCGCAAGGCTACACCTTC
CASSQGAQGYTF
>TRBV6-5|TRBD1|TRBJ1-5|-
TGTGCCAGCAGAGACGCACAGGGGAACAATCAGCCCCAGCATTTT
CASRDAQGNNQPQHF
>TRBV3-1/TRBV3-2|-|TRBJ2-2|-
TGTGCCAGCAGGTCTCCCGGGGAGCTGTTTTTT
CASRSPGELFF
>TRBV7-8|TRBD1|TRBJ1-2|-
TGTGCCAGCAGCCCCGACAGGGGGCGAGGTGGCTACACCTTC
CASSPDRGRGGYTF
>TRBV6-1|-|TRBJ1-5|few
TGTGCCAGCAGTGAAATGTCCGGGGTACAGCCCCAGCATTTT
CASSEMSGVQPQHF
>TRBV9|-|TRBJ1-5|-
TGTGCCAGCAGCGTAGGCGAGGGGGGCAATCAGCCCCAGCATTTT
CASSVGEGGNQPQHF
>TRBV28|TRBD2|TRBJ2-5|-
TGTGCCAGCAGTTTGGGCGGGAGGGCCGAGACCCAGTACTTC
CASSLGGRAETQYF
>TRBV18|TRBD1|TRBJ1-6|few
TGTGCCAGCTCACCACCTGGGTCAGGGGGGCTAAATTCACCCCTCCACTTT
CASSPPGSGGLNSPLHF
>TRBV28|-|TRBJ1-2|-
TGTGCCAGCAGTTTTCGGGGGTTCTATGGCTACACCTTC
CASSFRGFYGYTF
>TRBV28|-|TRBJ1-6|-
TGTGCCAGCAGTTTAGCCGCGACAGCTTCACCCCTCCACTTT
CASSLAATASPLHF
>TRBV6-5|TRBD1|TRBJ2-2|-
TGTGCCAGCAGTCCGGACAGGGCGAACACCGGGGAGCTGTTTTTT
CASSPDRANTGELFF
>TRBV6-6|TRBD1|TRBJ1-5|-
TGTGCCAGCAGTCCGCGGACAGGGGGCTATCAGCCCCAGCATTTT
CASSPRTGGYQPQHF
>TRBV9|-|TRBJ2-5|-
TGTGCCAGCAGCGTAGATGAGGGATTAGCGGAGACCCAGTACTTC
CASSVDEGLAETQYF
>TRBV11-2|TRBD2|TRBJ2-1|-
TGTGCCAGCAGCCTACTAGCGGATAACGAGCAGTTCTTC
CASSLLADNEQFF
>TRBV6-5|-|TRBJ1-2|-
TGTGCCACCGGAGGGTCAGGCAGGGCTCAATTC
CATGGSGRAQF